This TCR beta chain was sequenced for a study of blood T cells in healthy people across ages (dated by TCRdb to the mid-2010s). In the study overall: Template switching captured roughly one uniquely barcoded TCR beta cDNA molecule per two T cells in model experiments. Age-related changes in TCR beta repertoire diversity were measured in the study by deep sequencing normalized with unique cDNA molecular identifiers. The donors were split into four age groups: young (average about 15 years), middle-aged (about 40), aged (62) and long-lived (under 90). Donors of different ages were randomly distributed across sequencing lanes to avoid experimental bias. The study analyzed two additional independent replicas of 1 million unique cDNA reads from the same blood draw for two donors, one aged 18 to 30 and one aged 80 or older.

Study-wide conclusions, independent of this receptor: Observed TCR beta diversity per million T cells fell roughly linearly with age, and a significant reduction was already apparent by age about 43. Estimates of total diversity based on one million sequenced T cells were considered lower bounds and underestimates. The CMV infection status of donors was not known, potentially confounding age-related changes in expanded clonotypes. Bulk unsorted PBMC profiling prevented conclusive comparison of naive and antigen-experienced compartments. Compared with the aged group, more naive CD4+ T cells, fewer expanded clones and increased TCR diversity were shown by the long-lived group, suggesting age selection. The percentage of naive T cells measured by flow cytometry correlated strongly with observed TCR beta diversity.

Systemically healthy Caucasian individuals from Russia, 39 in total and aged roughly 6 to 100 years, were included as donors. Each donor gave ten milliliters of peripheral blood, collected into EDTA-treated Vacutainer tubes. PBMCs were isolated by Ficoll-Paque density-gradient centrifugation, with at least 7 million obtained per sample. Trizol reagent was used to extract total RNA from PBMCs, with at least 5.5 micrograms per sample. For every donor, flow cytometry on a PBMC aliquot measured the percentage of naive CD45RAhigh/CD27high T cells. To note about this clonotype: Its antigen is unknown. No quality values exist for individual bases; no much larger clone is one base distant.

The protocol used for the library was 5' RACE. Instrument on record: Illumina HiSeq 2500. A second 7 to 11 cycle PCR used a sample-barcoded 5' primer and a J-beta primer mix. Each TCR beta cDNA molecule received a unique molecular identifier from a template-switch 5' adaptor carrying 12 random nucleotides. At least 2.5 million CDR3-containing paired-end reads were obtained from each sample. First-strand cDNA was synthesized from all RNA with the Mint cDNA synthesis kit, primed by a TRBC-specific oligonucleotide. Following uracil-DNA glycosylase treatment, a first 18-cycle PCR with universal primers M1SS and BC2_uni_R was performed on all cDNA. On the study's bioinformatics: Normalization of each sample was performed by random selection of 1 million high-quality reads, each carrying a distinct molecular identifier. Reads sharing molecular identifiers were discarded rather than binned into consensus sequences. MiTCR, with a Q25 quality threshold and the strictest error-elimination algorithm, was used for CDR3 identification, clonotype clustering and error correction. A nonparametric unseen species model using Euler transformation provided a lower-bound estimate of total TCR beta diversity. TCRdb itself trimmed the public reads at Q25 with fastp, ran MiXCR and retained productive beta chains. Entries that share a CDR3 protein sequence are merged under the most common genes and DNA. What appears here as the V and J calls and clone size reflects TCRdb's work, not the paper's. The sample table records 1.5 million to 2 million distinct CDR3 sequences; 49% of these occur just once. The ten top clones hold less than 2.5% of the sample.

Reading the germline V gene gives CDR1 SGHDN and CDR2 FVKESK. The CDR3, from cysteine to phenylalanine, totals 15 residues. The only DNA kept is the CDR3, 45 bases in frame from the first base. V loses 4 bases at its end and J loses 6 bases; junction bases beyond the gene matches: 7. Recombination joined TRBV14 with TRBJ2-1, with 9 middle bases fitting TRBD1. This TCR was sampled from a woman aged 40 to 50 in good health. Sequencing was performed on blood. At the DNA level, the sequence is TGTGCCAGCAGCCCGCCGGGACAGGGAACCAATGAGCAGTTCTTC. It specifies CASSPPGQGTNEQFF.